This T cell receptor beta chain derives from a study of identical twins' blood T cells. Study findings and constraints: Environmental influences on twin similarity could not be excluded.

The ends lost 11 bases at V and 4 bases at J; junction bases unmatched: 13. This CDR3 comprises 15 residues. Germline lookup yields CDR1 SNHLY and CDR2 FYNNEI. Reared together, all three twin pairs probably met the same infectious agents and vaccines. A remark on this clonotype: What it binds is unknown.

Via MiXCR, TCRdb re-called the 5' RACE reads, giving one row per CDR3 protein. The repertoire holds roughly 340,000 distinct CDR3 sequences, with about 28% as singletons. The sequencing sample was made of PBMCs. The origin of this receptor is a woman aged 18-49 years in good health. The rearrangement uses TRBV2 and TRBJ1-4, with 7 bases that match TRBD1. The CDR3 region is CAGTSRTGSNEKLFF. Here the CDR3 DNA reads TGTGCCGGAACCAGCAGGACAGGTAGTAATGAAAAACTGTTTTTT.